The 7 T cell receptor beta chains listed next were all sequenced from one sample in a study of T cell changes during pregnancy in multiple sclerosis. Here immunoSEQ multiplex PCR was the method, and the copy in TCRdb shows in-frame clones only, minus some. This table holds roughly 7,900 clones, 87% found once. The sample consisted of CD8+ T cells from peripheral blood mononuclear cells, taken in the first trimester of pregnancy. The receptor set was obtained from a female donor in good health, enrolled as a control in a pregnancy study.

This clone was observed a single time. This rearrangement joins TRBV6-4 to TRBJ2-6; a possible D gene is TRBD2 (7 bases). CDR1 and CDR2 from the germline V gene are MRHNA and SNTAGT. There are 17 residues in the CDR3. V shed 0 bases and J shed 1 base, with 10 bases lying between them. As DNA, the CDR3 is TGTGCCAGCAGTGACTCGGGGGGGACATCTGGGGCCAACGTCCTGACTTTC. This translates into CASSDSGGTSGANVLTF.

This clone showed up just once. J is TRBJ2-3 and V is TRBV30, with D tentatively TRBD2 (6 bases). Trimming shortened V by 2 bases and J by 3 bases, and 18 bases separated the two germline ends. This CDR3 has 16 amino acids. Germline V gene lookup returns CDR1 GTSNPN and CDR2 SVGIG (reference sequence). The CDR3 DNA reads TGTGCCTGGAGTTCTGTCCCAGGGAGCGGGACAGATACGCAGTATTTT. As protein: CAWSSVPGSGTDTQYF.

This chain uses TRBV18 with TRBJ1-1; a weak D match, TRBD1 (5 bases). Germline V gene lookup returns CDR1 KGHSH and CDR2 LQKENI. CDR3 size: 15 residues. V lost 3 bases to trimming and J lost 2 bases, with 13 bases between them. CDR3 sequence: CASSPYTGGNTEAFF. CDR3 nucleotide sequence: TGTGCCAGCTCACCTTATACGGGGGGTAACACTGAAGCTTTCTTT.

The V gene is TRBV11-3, the J gene TRBJ1-6; D gene unclear. Germline-derived CDR1 and CDR2 are SGHNT and YENEEA. The CDR3 extends over 16 amino acids. V lost 6 bases and J lost 6, with 18 bases in between. CDR3 nucleotide sequence: TGTGCCAGCAGTTTTAGGGAGGAGATGAGTAATTCACCCCTCCACTTT. Amino acid sequence: CASSFREEMSNSPLHF.

This rearrangement joins TRBV28 to TRBJ1-2; D not certain. CDR3 size: 14 residues. V lost 5 bases and J lost 2, with 12 bases in between. The germline V gene encodes CDR1 MDHEN and CDR2 SYDVKM. CDR3: CASSTRRENYGYTF. CDR3 DNA sequence: TGTGCCAGCAGTACCCGGAGGGAGAACTATGGCTACACCTTC.

This clone was seen a few times. This chain links TRBV19 with TRBJ1-5; no clear D gene. CDR3 size: 15 residues. With 0 bases removed from V and 7 bases from J, the gap between germline ends came to 13 bases. Germline V CDR1 and CDR2: LNHDA, SQIVND (reference sequence). CDR3 in amino acids: CASSIDLSGGQPQHF. CDR3 coding DNA: TGTGCCAGTAGTATAGATCTATCCGGAGGACAGCCCCAGCATTTT. Looking up the rest from reference TRBV19 and TRBJ1-5 gives the full variable domain: DGGITQSPKYLFRKEGQNVTLSCEQNLNHDAMYWYRQDPGQGLRLIYYSQIVNDFQKGDIAEGYSVSREKKESFPLTVTSAQKNPTAFYLCASSIDLSGGQPQHFGDGTRLSIL.

On this clone itself: The same CDR3 is also encoded by other DNA sequences in this sample. The chain recombines TRBV27 with TRBJ2-7; TRBD2 agrees at 7 bases. With 6 bases clipped from V and 1 base from J, the junction kept 6 bases outside the gene matches. Germline values: CDR1 MNHEY, CDR2 SMNVEV (reference sequence). The CDR3 runs to 14 residues. The CDR3 DNA sequence: TGTGCCAGCAGCCCAGCGGGATCGTCCTACGAGCAGTACTTC. Protein: CASSPAGSSYEQYF.